Following are 21 T cell receptor beta chains from one sample sequenced in a study of cytomegalovirus exposure and HLA in healthy donors. This PCR relied on a set of 60 Vbeta primers and 13 Jbeta primers. The assay was immunoSEQ multiplex PCR, and TCRdb's table has in-frame clones only and misses some. The repertoire holds about 230,000 clones, 80% to 90% seen once, with about 0.25% in the top ten. The sequenced sample was PBMCs. The receptor source for this set is a girl aged 2 to 9 in good health and CMV-seronegative.

V is TRBV27 and J is TRBJ1-2, with 7 bases matching TRBD1. The CDR3 has 13 residues. The germline V gene encodes CDR1 MNHEY and CDR2 SMNVEV (reference sequence). J gave up 8 bases and V 5 bases, and 8 bases lay outside the gene matches. In DNA form, the CDR3 reads TGTGCCAGCAGTGGGCCGACAGGGTTGGGCTACACCTTC. It translates to CASSGPTGLGYTF.

This clone occurred a few times. The CDR3 spells CASRTGQGVYEQYF. DNA of the CDR3: TGTGCCAGCAGGACAGGACAGGGAGTGTACGAGCAGTACTTC. The chain couples TRBV2 to TRBJ2-7; 8 bases agree with TRBD1. Germline V gene data show CDR1 as SNHLY and CDR2 as FYNNEI. V lost 6 bases, J lost 4 bases, and 8 bases stayed unmatched. The CDR3 covers 14 residues.

The chain couples TRBV5-4 to TRBJ1-1; 8 bases agree with TRBD1. The CDR3 totals 13 residues. In germline, CDR1 is SGHNT, CDR2 YYREEE (reference sequence). Trimming cost V 3 bases and J 10 bases; bases outside gene matches: 8. In DNA, the CDR3 is TGTGCCAGCAGCTACTCAACGGACAGGGCAGCTTTCTTT. Translation gives CASSYSTDRAAFF.

The V gene is TRBV19, the J gene TRBJ2-2; 8 nucleotides agree with TRBD1. This CDR3 has 16 residues. Germline CDR1 and CDR2: LNHDA and SQIVND (reference sequence). J gave up 4 bases and V 5 bases, and 9 bases lay outside the gene matches. DNA of the CDR3: TGTGCCAGTAGTTCCGACAGGGGCGACGTCACCGGGGAGCTGTTTTTT. Its translation is CASSSDRGDVTGELFF.

V usage is TRBV29-1 and J usage is TRBJ2-3; 10 bases match TRBD2. The ends lost 2 bases at V and 5 bases at J; junction bases unmatched: 7. Germline CDR1 is SQVTM and CDR2 is ANQGSEA. This CDR3 has 15 amino acids. CDR3 protein: CSVERLAGVRDTQYF. CDR3 DNA sequence: TGCAGCGTTGAAAGGCTAGCGGGAGTGAGAGATACGCAGTATTTT.

The CDR3 nucleotides are TGTGCCTCGAGACAGGCCATCTCCTACGAGCAGTACTTC. It codes for CASRQAISYEQYF. The rearrangement links TRBV6-1 to TRBJ2-7, with a tentative D call TRBD1 (6 bases). CDR1 MNHNS and CDR2 SASEGT come from the germline V gene. With 11 bases removed from V and 0 bases from J, the gap between germline ends came to 14 bases. This CDR3 spans 13 amino acids.

The genes are TRBV2 and TRBJ2-7; weak D call: TRBD1 (6 bases). This CDR3 is 13 amino acids long. Germline V gene sequence: CDR1 SNHLY, CDR2 FYNNEI. Trimming shortened V by 7 bases and J by 2 bases, and 12 bases separated the two germline ends. For the CDR3, the DNA is TGTGCCAGCAAGGACAGCGCAACCTACGAGCAGTACTTC. Translation: CASKDSATYEQYF.

This chain links TRBV29-1 with TRBJ2-5, with D perhaps matching TRBD1 (5 bases). The DNA matches TRBJ2-7 better at its end, which makes the J call doubtful. The CDR3 is 13 residues long. The V gene's germline CDR1 is SQVTM and CDR2 ANQGSEA. For the CDR3, the DNA is TGCAGCGTCACAGGTCTTTACTCCTACGAGCAGTACTTC. This gives the protein CSVTGLYSYEQYF.

The rearrangement links TRBV5-6 to TRBJ2-1; 9 nucleotides align to TRBD1. Per germline, CDR1 SGHDT and CDR2 YYEEEE. Losses at the gene ends were 2 bases for V and 10 bases for J; bases not matched to a gene: 10. This CDR3 is 15 amino acids long. The CDR3 loop is CASSFGDRVLDEQFF. The CDR3 DNA is TGTGCCAGCAGCTTCGGGGACAGGGTATTAGACGAGCAGTTCTTC.

The V gene is TRBV4-2, the J gene TRBJ2-7; 14 nucleotides line up with TRBD2. This CDR3 contains 20 residues. The V gene end was trimmed by 3 bases and the J gene end by 0 bases; junction bases not matched to a gene: 13. Germline CDR1 reads LGHNA; CDR2 reads YNFKEQ. The CDR3 region has the DNA TGTGCCAGCAGCCAGGGGGATCCGGGACTAGCGGGGGCCTTCTCCTACGAGCAGTACTTC. As protein: CASSQGDPGLAGAFSYEQYF.

V usage is TRBV6-5 and J usage is TRBJ1-5, with a possible D match to TRBD1 (5 bases). The germline V gene has CDR1 MNHEY and CDR2 SVGAGI. The CDR3 has 15 residues. The germline V and J ends were trimmed by 5 bases and 2 bases, with 13 bases remaining between them. CDR3 sequence (DNA): TGTGCCAGCAGTGGGGCAGGGCCGGGCAATCAGCCCCAGCATTTT. Protein product: CASSGAGPGNQPQHF.

The V gene is TRBV4-2, the J gene TRBJ1-2, with 8 bases aligning to TRBD1. With V trimmed by 0 bases and J by 5 bases, 5 bases remained unmatched. This CDR3 is built from 15 residues. The V gene's germline CDR1 is LGHNA and CDR2 YNFKEQ. The CDR3 DNA reads as TGTGCCAGCAGCCAAGACGCGGACAGGGATTATGGCTACACCTTC. Protein: CASSQDADRDYGYTF.

The chain joins TRBV7-8 to TRBJ1-5; 10 nucleotides match TRBD1. The CDR3 extends over 14 amino acids. CDR1 and CDR2 from the germline V gene are SGHVS and FQNEAQ. V lost 5 bases, J lost 7 bases, and 5 bases stayed unmatched. CDR3 region: CASSKGQGSQPQHF. The CDR3 DNA follows: TGTGCCAGCAGCAAGGGACAGGGGAGCCAGCCCCAGCATTTT.

V usage is TRBV5-1 and J usage is TRBJ2-1, with D hard to call. V was pared by 3 bases and J by 0 bases, with 10 bases between. CDR3 length equals 15 residues. Germline V CDR1 and CDR2: SGHRS, YFSETQ. The chain's CDR3 is CASSSETSSYNEQFF. The CDR3 nucleotides read TGCGCCAGCAGCTCTGAGACAAGCTCCTACAATGAGCAGTTCTTC.

The chain combines TRBV2 with TRBJ1-3; 7 bases map to TRBD1. From germline, CDR1 is SNHLY and CDR2 FYNNEI. With 10 bases clipped from V and 1 base from J, the junction kept 13 bases outside the gene matches. This CDR3 comprises 16 residues. In nucleotides, the CDR3 is TGTGCCATCCCGGGGAACCCAGGGGGATCTGGAAACACCATATATTTT. Its protein product is CAIPGNPGGSGNTIYF.

The table lists this clone with a few counts. V and J are TRBV6-4 and TRBJ1-1; D is undetermined. The CDR3 runs 13 residues. V lost 8 bases to trimming and J lost 0 bases, with 10 bases between them. Germline V gene sequence: CDR1 MRHNA, CDR2 SNTAGT. The CDR3 loop is CASSTSMNTEAFF. The CDR3 DNA sequence: TGTGCCAGCTCCACCTCTATGAACACTGAAGCTTTCTTT.

This chain links TRBV15 with TRBJ1-6; 9 bases are a match to TRBD1. CDR1 LNHNV and CDR2 YYDKDF come from the germline V gene (reference sequence). The trim removed 1 base at V and 10 bases at J, leaving 5 bases unmatched. CDR3 length: 15 residues. The CDR3 nucleotides read TGTGCCACCAGCAGAGGGACAGGGGTAAGCTCACCCCTCCACTTT. Residues: CATSRGTGVSSPLHF. Full variable domain (rest looked up from reference TRBV15 and TRBJ1-6): DAMVIQNPRYQVTQFGKPVTLSCSQTLNHNVMYWYQQKSSQAPKLLFHYYDKDFNNEADTPDNFQSRRPNTSFCFLDIRSPGLGDTAMYLCATSRGTGVSSPLHFGNGTRLTVT.

This chain links TRBV5-6 with TRBJ1-2; 9 nucleotides match TRBD1. V shed 4 bases, J shed 4 bases, and the junction held 8 bases outside the gene matches. Germline CDR1 SGHDT, CDR2 YYEEEE. The CDR3 has 15 amino acids. CDR3 bases: TGTGCCAGCAGCCTATGGACAGGGGCAATCTATGGCTACACCTTC. It translates to CASSLWTGAIYGYTF.

The V and J genes are TRBV9 and TRBJ2-5, with no clear D. This CDR3 has 14 amino acids. Trimming shortened V by 2 bases and J by 0 bases, and 8 bases separated the two germline ends. Germline CDR1 and CDR2: SGDLS and YYNGEE. CDR3 sequence: CASSVSEYQETQYF. The CDR3, as DNA: TGTGCCAGCAGCGTTAGTGAGTACCAAGAGACCCAGTACTTC. Drawing the rest from reference TRBV9 and TRBJ2-5, the complete variable domain is DSGVTQTPKHLITATGQRVTLRCSPRSGDLSVYWYQQSLDQGLQFLIQYYNGEERAKGNILERFSAQQFPDLHSELNLSSLELGDSALYFCASSVSEYQETQYFGPGTRLLVL.

Details on this clone: The junction shows a germline mismatch at one end, possibly a read error. The rearrangement uses TRBV7-9 and TRBJ2-2; maybe TRBD1 (5 bases). CDR1 is SEHNR and CDR2 is FQNEAQ in the germline V gene (reference sequence). The CDR3 contains 16 residues. CDR3 amino acids: CSSSLVSRERAGELFF. In DNA form, the CDR3 reads TGTTCCAGCAGCTTAGTTAGCAGGGAACGAGCCGGGGAGCTGTTTTTT.

The chain uses TRBV27 and TRBJ1-1, with 7 nucleotides matching TRBD1. This CDR3 has 14 residues. Germline loops: CDR1 MNHEY, CDR2 SMNVEV (reference sequence). The V segment lost 6 bases and the J segment 1 base; nucleotides outside the gene matches: 5. CDR3 in amino acids: CASRVAGGNTEAFF. The CDR3 DNA follows: TGTGCCAGCAGAGTCGCAGGGGGGAACACTGAAGCTTTCTTT.